This T cell receptor beta chain is drawn from a study of T cell responses to AZD1222 COVID-19 vaccine. Findings and limits, study-wide: Dominant CD4 TCR responses targeted spike regions 160-218 and 743-854. Donors were largely white British and mainly female; clonal diversity was possibly underestimated. Two doses of AZD1222 preceded a rise in Spike-specific TCR breadth and depth.

The V and J ends lost 5 bases and 7 bases, in that order; junction bases with no gene match: 8. Germline CDR1 reads KGHSH; CDR2 reads LQKENI. The CDR3 spans 15 residues. On this clone itself: The antigen is not known.

The table came from immunoSEQ multiplex PCR; TCRdb's copy has only in-frame clones and leaves some out. The repertoire holds some 130,000 clones, with approximately 88% as singletons. The V gene is TRBV18, the J gene TRBJ1-6, with TRBD1 identical over 7 bases. The sequenced sample was peripheral blood, obtained on day 0 of AZD1222 vaccination. The receptor was isolated from an adult in good health. The CDR3 is CASSSSRDSNSPLHF. The CDR3 DNA follows: TGTGCCAGCTCATCTTCCCGGGACAGCAATTCACCCCTCCACTTT.